A selection of T cell receptor beta chains follows, all from one sample in a study of T cells after yellow fever vaccination. Via MiXCR, TCRdb re-called the 5' RACE reads, giving one row per CDR3 protein. The repertoire holds around 500,000 distinct CDR3 sequences, less than 25% seen once, with roughly a sixth in the top ten. The sample was PBMCs, taken roughly 20 days after the first yellow fever vaccination. These receptors were obtained from a man younger than 35 who received the YFV17D yellow fever vaccine. Each CDR3 is given with its conserved first and last residue. A D gene is named only where the DNA matches it firmly. The listing skips clone size in some rows; elsewhere it reads once, few, many or a size class.

clone size,D gene,J gene,V gene,CDR3 protein,CDR3 DNA
.,TRBD2,TRBJ2-3,TRBV5-6,CASSPRGGATLNTQYF,TGTGCCAGCAGCCCTCGGGGGGGTGCCACACTAAATACGCAGTATTTT
.,.,TRBJ2-7,TRBV4-1,CASSQLVGLYEQYF,TGCGCCAGCAGCCAGTTAGTAGGACTTTACGAGCAGTACTTC
few,TRBD1,TRBJ1-6,TRBV5-1,CASSLETGAPLHF,TGCGCCAGCAGCTTGGAGACAGGGGCACCCCTCCACTTT
few,.,TRBJ2-5,TRBV12-3/TRBV12-4,CASRVNSETQYF,TGTGCCAGCAGAGTTAATTCGGAGACCCAGTACTTC
.,.,TRBJ1-1,TRBV7-3,CASSLEKPTTEAFF,TGTGCCAGCAGCTTGGAGAAGCCAACAACTGAAGCTTTCTTT
few,TRBD1,TRBJ1-6,TRBV11-2,CASSTTGVLNNSPLHF,TGTGCCAGCAGCACAACAGGGGTTCTCAATAATTCACCCCTCCACTTT
.,.,TRBJ2-5,TRBV20-1,CSARASLTGETQYF,TGCAGTGCTAGAGCGTCCTTGACAGGAGAGACCCAGTACTTC
few,.,TRBJ1-1,TRBV4-2,CASSQDWGQGTEAFF,TGTGCCAGCAGCCAAGATTGGGGGCAGGGCACTGAAGCTTTCTTT
.,TRBD2,TRBJ2-7,TRBV7-8,CASSLRAAGGYEQYF,TGTGCCAGCAGCTTAAGGGCAGCGGGGGGGTACGAGCAGTACTTC
.,.,TRBJ2-7,TRBV4-3,CASSQDQKGTRNEQYF,TGCGCCAGCAGCCAAGATCAGAAAGGAACTAGGAACGAGCAGTACTTC
few,.,TRBJ1-2,TRBV10-2,CASSEKGQLTVYGYTF,TGCGCCAGCAGTGAAAAAGGGCAGTTGACGGTCTATGGCTACACCTTC
.,.,TRBJ1-3,TRBV7-6,CASSLAPGFYSGNTIYF,TGTGCCAGCAGCTTAGCGCCTGGGTTCTACTCTGGAAACACCATATATTTT
.,TRBD2,TRBJ2-1,TRBV5-4,CASSPSGGLPYNEQFF,TGTGCCAGCAGCCCTAGCGGGGGCCTACCCTACAATGAGCAGTTCTTC
.,TRBD2,TRBJ2-3,TRBV11-2,CASSLVIRRGTRTDTQYF,TGTGCCAGCAGCTTAGTAATCCGGCGGGGGACGCGCACAGATACGCAGTATTTT